The 16 T cell receptor beta chains in this list originate from one sample, sequenced in a study of CD4 T cells in relation to SARS-CoV-2 and coronaviruses. The unexposed donors gave CD4+ T cells in 2011-2018, prior to COVID-19. Here immunoSEQ multiplex PCR was the method, and the copy in TCRdb shows in-frame clones only, minus some. The profile shows around 70,000 clones, over 80% of them singletons. Sequencing was carried out using memory CD4+ T cells from PBMCs. The receptors come from a human donor in good health.

V and J are TRBV6-5 and TRBJ2-2; D is undetermined. V was cut by 5 bases and J by 4 bases, with 11 bases left in between. This CDR3 contains 14 residues. CDR1 and CDR2 (germline): MNHEY, SVGAGI. The CDR3 loop reads CASSLQSATGELFF. In DNA form, the CDR3 reads TGTGCCAGCAGTCTACAGAGCGCCACCGGGGAGCTGTTTTTT.

V gene TRBV4-1 combines with J gene TRBJ1-6; D not resolved. There are 18 residues in the CDR3. The V end lost 5 bases, the J end lost 0 bases, and 17 bases lay between the germline ends. Germline V lookup: CDR1 MGHRA, CDR2 YSYEKL. CDR3 amino acids: CASSIRWIWGSYNSPLHF. The CDR3 DNA sequence: TGCGCCAGCAGCATACGGTGGATCTGGGGCTCCTATAATTCACCCCTCCACTTT.

Only a few counts were recorded for this clone. This chain uses TRBV18 with TRBJ1-6, with unresolved D. Germline V gives CDR1 KGHSH, CDR2 LQKENI. V gave up 3 bases and J gave up 14 bases, with 17 bases separating them. CDR3 length equals 14 residues. CDR3 DNA sequence: TGTGCCAGCTCACCCGGCCTCCTTGGGTATACCCTCCACTTT. Translating it yields CASSPGLLGYTLHF. The complete variable domain, with remaining parts taken from reference TRBV18 and TRBJ1-6, reads NAGVMQNPRHLVRRRGQEARLRCSPMKGHSHVYWYRQLPEEGLKFMVYLQKENIIDESGMPKERFSAEFPKEGPSILRIQQVVRGDSAAYFCASSPGLLGYTLHFGNGTRLTVT.

V usage is TRBV18 and J usage is TRBJ2-2; 10 positions agree with TRBD2. The CDR3 extends over 17 amino acids. The J segment lost 2 bases and the V segment lost 0 bases, leaving 3 bases of the junction unmatched. CDR1 and CDR2 (germline): KGHSH, LQKENI. For the CDR3, the DNA is TGTGCCAGCTCACCACCGATAGCGGGAGGCAACACCGGGGAGCTGTTTTTT. Amino acid sequence: CASSPPIAGGNTGELFF.

This clone has just a few counts. The chain combines TRBV7-3 with TRBJ1-1; D unresolved. Germline V lookup: CDR1 SGHTA, CDR2 FQGTGA. CDR3 length: 13 amino acids. The germline V and J ends were trimmed by 5 bases and 11 bases, with 18 bases remaining between them. This chain's CDR3 is CASSPLAQAGAFF. CDR3 DNA: TGTGCCAGCAGCCCTCTAGCCCAAGCGGGGGCTTTCTTT.

The chain joins TRBV7-2 to TRBJ1-4, with 8 bases identical to TRBD1. This CDR3 spans 14 amino acids. After removal of 5 bases from V and 4 bases from J, the junction contained 3 bases not matched to a gene. Germline values: CDR1 SGHTA, CDR2 FQGNSA. The CDR3 reads CASSRGQGNEKLFF. The CDR3, as DNA: TGTGCCAGCAGCCGCGGACAGGGTAATGAAAAACTGTTTTTT.

V is TRBV5-1 and J is TRBJ1-1; D is ambiguous. CDR1 and CDR2 (germline): SGHRS, YFSETQ. Trimming stripped 4 bases from V and 3 bases from J, with 10 bases between. This CDR3 has 13 amino acids. DNA of the CDR3: TGCGCCAGCAGCGCGGACGGGGACACTGAAGCTTTCTTT. Protein product: CASSADGDTEAFF.

The rearrangement joins TRBV3-1 (or the pseudogene TRBV3-2) to TRBJ2-5; a weak D match, TRBD1 (6 bases). Trimming took off 4 bases at V and 4 bases at J, with 16 bases between the two ends. Germline-derived CDR1 and CDR2 are LGHDT and YNNKEL (reference sequence). The CDR3 has 15 residues. In DNA form, the CDR3 reads TGTGCCAGCAGCCCGACAGGCGATTCGGTAGAGACCCAGTACTTC. Translated: CASSPTGDSVETQYF.

The chain links TRBV24-1 to TRBJ2-5, with 13 bases fitting TRBD2. Germline V lookup: CDR1 KGHDR, CDR2 SFDVKD. The length of the CDR3 is 16 residues. V was pared by 7 bases and J by 5 bases, with 9 bases of the junction left unmatched. The CDR3 DNA reads TGTGCCACCAGCCCGGGACTAGCGGGACACTCGGAGACCCAGTACTTC. Translation gives CATSPGLAGHSETQYF.

The chain employs TRBV14 and TRBJ1-3, with D perhaps TRBD1 (5 bases). The CDR3 extends over 15 amino acids. The V end was cut by 1 base, the J end by 3 bases, with 10 bases between. Per germline, CDR1 SGHDN and CDR2 FVKESK. In DNA form, the CDR3 reads TGTGCCAGCAGCCAAGGCAGGGAGGGTGGAAACACCATATATTTT. Its translation: CASSQGREGGNTIYF.

The V gene is TRBV25-1, the J gene TRBJ2-7; no clear D. Germline V gene lookup returns CDR1 MGHDK and CDR2 SYGVNS. V was trimmed by 4 bases and J by 1 base, leaving 5 bases between them. The CDR3 sequence is 12 residues long. As DNA, the CDR3 is TGTGCCAGCAGTGTCACGTCCTACGAGCAGTACTTC. Protein product: CASSVTSYEQYF.

The CDR3 spells CASTLSKETQYF. The CDR3 DNA follows: TGCGCCAGCACCCTCTCCAAAGAGACCCAGTACTTC. The chain carries TRBV5-1 and TRBJ2-5; D remains ambiguous. The CDR3 totals 12 residues. Deletions cut 6 bases from V and 3 bases from J, with 9 bases between. From germline, CDR1 is SGHRS and CDR2 YFSETQ.

The gene calls are TRBV3-1 (or the pseudogene TRBV3-2) and TRBJ1-1; D remains ambiguous. The ends were cut back, 7 bases at V and 0 bases at J, with 15 bases in the middle. The CDR3 runs to 15 residues. Germline assignment: CDR1 LGHDT and CDR2 YNNKEL (reference sequence). In nucleotides, the CDR3 is TGTGCCAGCACCCCCTTTTGGGATATGAACACTGAAGCTTTCTTT. Protein product: CASTPFWDMNTEAFF.

This rearrangement joins TRBV19 to TRBJ2-3; 7 positions agree with TRBD1. The CDR3 totals 16 residues. From germline, CDR1 is LNHDA and CDR2 SQIVND (reference sequence). Trimming removed 7 bases from V and 2 bases from J; junction bases left unmatched: 12. The CDR3, as DNA: TGTGCCAGTAAAGTCACAGGGGCCGAAAACACAGATACGCAGTATTTT. Its translation is CASKVTGAENTDTQYF. Full variable domain (outside the CDR3, taken from reference TRBV19 and TRBJ2-3): DGGITQSPKYLFRKEGQNVTLSCEQNLNHDAMYWYRQDPGQGLRLIYYSQIVNDFQKGDIAEGYSVSREKKESFPLTVTSAQKNPTAFYLCASKVTGAENTDTQYFGPGTRLTVL.

This sequence joins TRBV24-1 and TRBJ2-5; D gene ambiguous. Germline loops: CDR1 KGHDR, CDR2 SFDVKD. This CDR3 is built from 13 residues. The germline V and J ends were trimmed by 3 bases and 5 bases, with 9 bases remaining between them. The CDR3 loop is CATSDPGKETQYF. The CDR3 nucleotides are TGTGCCACCAGTGATCCAGGAAAGGAGACCCAGTACTTC.

This chain links TRBV5-1 with TRBJ1-1, with 8 bases matching TRBD1. The CDR3 is 15 amino acids. The junction had 4 bases not matched to a gene; V was cut back by 2 bases and J by 1 base. Germline V gives CDR1 SGHRS, CDR2 YFSETQ. DNA for the CDR3: TGCGCCAGCAGCTTAGCAGGACAGGGGAACACTGAAGCTTTCTTT. Its protein is CASSLAGQGNTEAFF.